The 9 T cell receptor beta chains below were found in one sample sequenced in a study of cytomegalovirus exposure and HLA in healthy donors. The primer mix had 60 Vbeta and 13 Jbeta primers. Repertoires were generated with immunoSEQ multiplex PCR, while TCRdb's copy carries only in-frame clones and drops some. The sample has tens of thousands of clones, about four fifths seen once. Sequencing was done on a sample of PBMCs. These receptors were obtained from a woman in her forties in good health and CMV-seronegative.

The CDR3 region is CASSQDPRGLGAFF. The CDR3 bases are TGTGCCAGCAGCCAAGACCCCCGGGGGTTGGGAGCTTTCTTT. The gene calls are TRBV14 and TRBJ1-1; possibly TRBD1 for D (5 bases). CDR3 length equals 14 residues. V lost 0 bases and J lost 10, with 15 bases in between. CDR1 and CDR2 from the germline V gene are SGHDN and FVKESK.

The rearrangement links TRBV5-6 to TRBJ2-7; tentatively, D is TRBD2 (7 bases). The last part of the DNA fits TRBJ2-5 better; the J call may be wrong. The germline V gene encodes CDR1 SGHDT and CDR2 YYEEEE. The CDR3 spans 14 residues. The chain's CDR3 is CASMEGGAQETQYF. Written as DNA, the CDR3 is TGTGCCAGTATGGAGGGGGGGGCACAAGAGACCCAGTACTTC.

This clone has just a few counts. V and J are TRBV7-8 and TRBJ2-7, with 10 bases aligning to TRBD1. Germline lookup yields CDR1 SGHVS and CDR2 FQNEAQ. This CDR3 region has 15 residues. The V segment lost 5 bases and the J segment 2 bases; nucleotides outside the gene matches: 6. The CDR3 nucleotides read TGTGCCAGCAGCATCCGGGACAGGGGCACCTACGAGCAGTACTTC. Translating gives CASSIRDRGTYEQYF.

This clone was detected only once. V is TRBV9 and J is TRBJ2-3; possibly TRBD1 for D (5 bases). The CDR3 runs to 15 residues. Germline V gene lookup returns CDR1 SGDLS and CDR2 YYNGEE. Trimming left V 1 base short and J 3 bases short, with 12 bases between. CDR3 protein: CASSVPSGLTDTQYF. The CDR3 DNA reads TGTGCCAGCAGCGTACCGTCAGGGTTGACAGATACGCAGTATTTT.

The chain couples TRBV2 to TRBJ2-1; tentative D call: TRBD1 (6 bases). CDR1 is SNHLY and CDR2 is FYNNEI in the germline V gene. The CDR3 has 16 residues. Trimming removed 2 bases from V and 3 bases from J, with 14 bases in between. Here the CDR3 DNA reads TGTGCCAGCAGTGAAAGTCAAGGGGGAAACTACAATGAGCAGTTCTTC. Its translation: CASSESQGGNYNEQFF. The entire variable domain, with the rest obtained from reference TRBV2 and TRBJ2-1, is as follows: EPEVTQTPSHQVTQMGQEVILRCVPISNHLYFYWYRQILGQKVEFLVSFYNNEISEKSEIFDDQFSVERPDGSNFTLKIRSTKLEDSAMYFCASSESQGGNYNEQFFGPGTRLTVL.

The chain carries TRBV2 and TRBJ2-4; 7 bases agree with TRBD1. CDR1 and CDR2 from the germline V gene are SNHLY and FYNNEI. V was pared by 9 bases and J by 5 bases, with 7 bases of the junction left unmatched. This CDR3 is 13 amino acids long. The CDR3 is CASYRDRQNIQYF. CDR3 coding DNA: TGTGCCAGTTACCGGGACAGACAAAACATTCAGTACTTC.

This chain joins TRBV5-5 and TRBJ1-3; 8 nucleotides align to TRBD1. CDR1 is SGHKS and CDR2 is YYEKEE in the germline V gene (reference sequence). CDR3 length: 14 amino acids. With V trimmed by 5 bases and J by 3 bases, 4 bases remained unmatched. CDR3 loop: CASSPGQDGNTIYF. The CDR3 DNA follows: TGTGCCAGCAGTCCGGGACAGGATGGAAACACCATATATTTT. Drawing the rest from reference TRBV5-5 and TRBJ1-3, the complete variable domain is DAGVTQSPTHLIKTRGQQVTLRCSPISGHKSVSWYQQVLGQGPQFIFQYYEKEERGRGNFPDRFSARQFPNYSSELNVNALLLGDSALYLCASSPGQDGNTIYFGEGSWLTVV.

The genes are TRBV19 and TRBJ1-2; D possibly corresponds to TRBD1 (6 bases). The length of the CDR3 is 15 residues. Germline CDR1 LNHDA, CDR2 SQIVND (reference sequence). V was trimmed by 9 bases and J by 0 bases, leaving 17 bases between them. The CDR3: CASAPAGGANYGYTF. The CDR3, as DNA: TGTGCCAGCGCACCAGCGGGGGGCGCTAACTATGGCTACACCTTC.

The gene calls are TRBV7-3 and TRBJ1-2; D remains unclear. From germline, CDR1 is SGHTA and CDR2 FQGTGA. V lost 3 bases and J 0 bases, leaving 11 bases between the germline ends. The CDR3 extends over 15 amino acids. In DNA, the CDR3 is TGTGCCAGCAGCTTTCGACCGGGAACTAACTATGGCTACACCTTC. It codes for CASSFRPGTNYGYTF.